Listed here are 30 T cell receptor beta chains from one sample, sequenced in a study of blood T cell repertoires in COVID-19. Some clones are missing from TCRdb's copy, which holds only in-frame ones; the method was immunoSEQ multiplex PCR. The data hold 150,000 to 200,000 clones, with roughly 84% observed a single time. Sequencing was performed on peripheral blood. The receptors derive from a person aged 70 to 85 with COVID-19, enrolled during active disease.

The chain recombines TRBV3-1 (or the pseudogene TRBV3-2) with TRBJ1-1, with D maybe TRBD1 (5 bases). The V end lost 4 bases, the J end lost 1 base, and 13 bases lay between the germline ends. The germline V gene encodes CDR1 LGHDT and CDR2 YNNKEL (reference sequence). This CDR3 has 15 residues. CDR3 sequence (DNA): TGTGCCAGCAGCCCCCGAATCGACAGGAACACTGAAGCTTTCTTT. Its translation: CASSPRIDRNTEAFF.

The chain has TRBV11-2 and TRBJ1-1; a possible D gene is TRBD1 (6 bases). Trimming removed 6 bases from V and 4 bases from J, with 18 bases in between. This CDR3 is 15 amino acids long. Germline-derived CDR1 and CDR2 are SGHAT and FQNNGV. The CDR3 sequence: CASRLSGGSATEAFF. Written as DNA, the CDR3 is TGTGCCAGCAGACTAAGCGGGGGCTCGGCCACTGAAGCTTTCTTT.

The CDR3: CASSPRDTNYGYTF. CDR3 DNA: TGTGCCAGCAGTCCCCGAGATACTAACTATGGCTACACCTTC. The chain employs TRBV6-4 and TRBJ1-2; no reliable D call. V lost 5 bases to trimming and J lost 0 bases, with 10 bases between them. The CDR3 has 14 amino acids. Germline V gene lookup returns CDR1 MRHNA and CDR2 SNTAGT.

V usage is TRBV7-2 and J usage is TRBJ2-1; 15 bases are a match to TRBD2. This CDR3 spans 15 amino acids. Germline assignment: CDR1 SGHTA and CDR2 FQGNSA. V lost 6 bases, J lost 9 bases, and 6 bases stayed unmatched. This CDR3 is CASRRGTSGGFEQFF. In nucleotides, the CDR3 is TGTGCCAGCAGACGCGGGACTAGCGGGGGGTTTGAGCAGTTCTTC.

This clone is medium-sized by share. This chain links TRBV6-1 with TRBJ2-5; 11 nucleotides align to TRBD2. Germline assignment: CDR1 MNHNS and CDR2 SASEGT. CDR3 size: 18 residues. Losses at the gene ends were 1 base for V and 5 bases for J; bases not matched to a gene: 12. The CDR3 DNA reads TGTGCCAGCAGTGAAGTATCGGGACTAGCGGCGAGATCGGAGACCCAGTACTTC. Translation gives CASSEVSGLAARSETQYF.

The chain joins TRBV6-5 to TRBJ2-3, with D perhaps TRBD1 (5 bases). Germline V lookup: CDR1 MNHEY, CDR2 SVGAGI. The CDR3 spans 15 residues. The V and J ends lost 7 bases and 1 base respectively, with 15 bases between them. Here the CDR3 DNA reads TGTGCCAGCACCATGACCAGGGTTGGCACAGATACGCAGTATTTT. It specifies CASTMTRVGTDTQYF.

The chain is built from TRBV24-1 and TRBJ1-1; possibly TRBD1 for D (6 bases). Germline V lookup: CDR1 KGHDR, CDR2 SFDVKD. Trimming took 3 bases from V and 3 from J, leaving 13 bases between them. The CDR3 runs to 15 residues. The chain's CDR3 is CATSDARGGDTEAFF. The CDR3, as DNA: TGTGCCACCAGTGATGCCAGGGGTGGAGACACTGAAGCTTTCTTT.

The rearrangement joins TRBV14 to TRBJ1-1; no firm D call. Germline assignment: CDR1 SGHDN and CDR2 FVKESK. The CDR3 extends over 15 amino acids. V was clipped by 1 base and J by 1 base, with 10 bases between them. The CDR3 sequence is CASSQGTAGNTEAFF. CDR3 nucleotide sequence: TGTGCCAGCAGCCAAGGTACAGCCGGGAACACTGAAGCTTTCTTT.

The chain is built from TRBV30 and TRBJ2-5; TRBD2 matches at 7 bases. The CDR3 runs to 13 residues. Germline CDR1 is GTSNPN and CDR2 is SVGIG (reference sequence). V gave up 3 bases and J gave up 4 bases; unmatched junction bases: 5. CDR3 sequence (DNA): TGTGCCTGGAGGTGGGGGAGGGGAGAGACCCAGTACTTC. It specifies CAWRWGRGETQYF.

This rearrangement joins TRBV7-8 to TRBJ2-7; D is undetermined. CDR1 is SGHVS, CDR2 FQNEAQ, per germline. CDR3 length: 14 residues. The V and J ends lost 8 bases and 5 bases respectively, with 19 bases between them. The CDR3 region is CASLPVENSDEQYF. CDR3 coding DNA: TGTGCCAGCTTACCGGTAGAAAATTCGGACGAGCAGTACTTC. Variable domain in full (rest from reference TRBV7-8 and TRBJ2-7): GAGVSQSPRYKVAKRGQDVALRCDPISGHVSLFWYQQALGQGPEFLTYFQNEAQLDKSGLPSDRFFAERPEGSVSTLKIQRTQQEDSAVYLCASLPVENSDEQYFGPGTRLTVT.

DNA for the CDR3: TGTGCCAGCACCCGACAGGGGGCGCTTAACGGGGAGCTGTTTTTT. Its translation: CASTRQGALNGELFF. The chain links TRBV27 to TRBJ2-2; TRBD1 agrees at 10 bases. Germline-derived CDR1 and CDR2 are MNHEY and SMNVEV (reference sequence). CDR3 size: 15 residues. V lost 7 bases and J lost 7; bases outside the gene matches: 9.

The chain recombines TRBV14 with TRBJ1-2, with TRBD1 as a possible D gene (6 bases). V lost 3 bases, J lost 4 bases, and 15 bases lay in between. The germline V gene has CDR1 SGHDN and CDR2 FVKESK. The CDR3 totals 15 residues. CDR3 DNA sequence: TGTGCCAGCAGCCAGACCGGGACACCGATCTATGGCTACACCTTC. This sequence encodes CASSQTGTPIYGYTF. The variable domain in full, with the rest retrieved from reference TRBV14 and TRBJ1-2, is EAGVTQFPSHSVIEKGQTVTLRCDPISGHDNLYWYRRVMGKEIKFLLHFVKESKQDESGMPNNRFLAERTGGTYSTLKVQPAELEDSGVYFCASSQTGTPIYGYTFGSGTRLTVV.

CDR3 region: CASSPGLSSLRYEQFF. The CDR3 coding sequence is TGTGCCAGCTCACCCGGACTCTCGAGCCTCCGTTATGAGCAGTTCTTC. The gene calls are TRBV18 and TRBJ2-1, with D maybe TRBD2 (5 bases). With 3 bases removed from V and 8 bases from J, the gap between germline ends came to 20 bases. The germline V gene encodes CDR1 KGHSH and CDR2 LQKENI. CDR3 length: 16 residues.

The chain joins TRBV7-6 to TRBJ1-3; TRBD1 aligns across 7 bases. In germline, CDR1 is SGHVS, CDR2 FNYEAQ. Losses at the gene ends were 5 bases for V and 2 bases for J; bases not matched to a gene: 6. The CDR3 spans 15 residues. CDR3 residues: CASSPGTDTGNTIYF. As DNA, the CDR3 is TGTGCCAGCAGCCCCGGGACAGATACTGGAAACACCATATATTTT.

This chain links TRBV28 with TRBJ1-4; no firm D call. The V end lost 6 bases, the J end lost 3 bases, and 11 bases lay between the germline ends. This CDR3 spans 14 amino acids. Germline assignment: CDR1 MDHEN and CDR2 SYDVKM. CDR3 nucleotide sequence: TGTGCCAGCAGCCTCCCACCGGCTAATGAAAAACTGTTTTTT. It is translated as CASSLPPANEKLFF.

A single count supports this clone. The sample contains more than one DNA sequence encoding this CDR3. The chain uses TRBV5-1 and TRBJ2-1, with TRBD2 matching 7 bases. Per germline, CDR1 SGHRS and CDR2 YFSETQ. Germline trimming cut 1 base from V and 4 bases from J; bases unmatched to any gene: 5. The CDR3 spans 15 residues. CDR3 region: CASSLSGGSYNEQFF. As DNA, the CDR3 is TGCGCCAGCAGCTTGTCGGGGGGTTCATACAATGAGCAGTTCTTC.

The CDR3 region is CASSPPSRPTTSDLYNSPLHF. The CDR3 nucleotides read TGTGCCAGCAGCCCACCCTCGAGGCCAACAACTTCAGATTTATATAATTCACCCCTCCACTTT. The chain links TRBV28 to TRBJ1-6, with D unclear. Germline CDR1 reads MDHEN; CDR2 reads SYDVKM. The CDR3 has 21 residues. V gave up 6 bases and J gave up 4 bases, with 31 bases separating them.

V and J are TRBV19 and TRBJ2-7, with D possibly TRBD1 on 6 matching bases. The V gene lost 6 bases and the J gene lost 3 bases, with 15 bases spanning the gap. The V gene's germline CDR1 is LNHDA and CDR2 SQIVND (reference sequence). CDR3 length equals 14 residues. CDR3 sequence reads: CASRSTGRLYEQYF. The CDR3, as DNA: TGTGCCAGTAGGTCGACAGGCCGGCTCTACGAGCAGTACTTC.

The rearrangement links TRBV5-1 to TRBJ1-3; possible D gene TRBD1, 5 bases. The germline V and J ends were trimmed by 5 bases and 4 bases, with 19 bases remaining between them. Per germline, CDR1 SGHRS and CDR2 YFSETQ. This CDR3 region has 16 residues. The CDR3 DNA is TGCGCCAGCAGTCGGGGGGAAGGTCCCCGCGGAAACACCATATATTTT. It codes for CASSRGEGPRGNTIYF. The variable domain in full, with the rest retrieved from reference TRBV5-1 and TRBJ1-3, is KAGVTQTPRYLIKTRGQQVTLSCSPISGHRSVSWYQQTPGQGLQFLFEYFSETQRNKGNFPGRFSGRQFSNSRSEMNVSTLELGDSALYLCASSRGEGPRGNTIYFGEGSWLTVV.

About this clone: The same CDR3 can be traced to other DNA sequences in this sample. The chain employs TRBV7-9 and TRBJ1-6; TRBD1 is a possible D gene (6 bases). This CDR3 has 14 amino acids. V was shortened by 6 bases and J by 7 bases, with 13 bases between the two germline ends. Germline lookup yields CDR1 SEHNR and CDR2 FQNEAQ (reference sequence). The CDR3 region has the DNA TGTGCCAGCAGTTCCGGGACAAGCAATTCACCCCTCCACTTT. Its translation: CASSSGTSNSPLHF.

About this clone: Other nucleotide sequences in the sample specify the same CDR3. The V gene is TRBV5-1, the J gene TRBJ1-2; possible D gene TRBD1, 6 bases. Germline CDR1 SGHRS, CDR2 YFSETQ. This CDR3 spans 14 amino acids. V gave up 4 bases and J gave up 0 bases, with 10 bases separating them. This CDR3 reads CASSLDRANYGYTF. DNA of the CDR3: TGCGCCAGCAGCCTGGACAGAGCTAACTATGGCTACACCTTC.

This chain connects TRBV29-1 to TRBJ2-3; 11 bases align to TRBD2. CDR3 length: 15 residues. Germline V gene lookup returns CDR1 SQVTM and CDR2 ANQGSEA. Trimming removed 5 bases from V and 4 bases from J; junction bases left unmatched: 8. The CDR3 DNA reads TGCAGCGTTCGGTTGACTAGCGGGACTCCAGATACGCAGTATTTT. Translation: CSVRLTSGTPDTQYF.

The chain's CDR3 is CASSSDRATAGELFF. CDR3 bases: TGTGCCAGCAGTTCAGACAGGGCCACCGCCGGGGAGCTGTTTTTT. The V call is TRBV7-3, the J call TRBJ2-2; 7 bases line up with TRBD1. Germline values: CDR1 SGHTA, CDR2 FQGTGA. Germline trimming cut 6 bases from V and 6 bases from J; bases unmatched to any gene: 10. The length of the CDR3 is 15 residues. Together with reference TRBV7-3 and TRBJ2-2, the CDR3 gives the full variable domain: GAGVSQTPSNKVTEKGKYVELRCDPISGHTALYWYRQSLGQGPEFLIYFQGTGAADDSGLPNDRFFAVRPEGSVSTLKIQRTERGDSAVYLCASSSDRATAGELFFGEGSRLTVL.

This clone was counted between two and nine times. This chain uses TRBV6-5 with TRBJ2-2; 9 nucleotides align to TRBD2. This CDR3 is built from 15 residues. Germline CDR1 reads MNHEY; CDR2 reads SVGAGI. V shed 8 bases and J 3 bases; nucleotides not matched to a gene: 7. Written as DNA, the CDR3 is TGTGCCAGCGGTATGGGCGGGGGGGACACCGGGGAGCTGTTTTTT. This gives the protein CASGMGGGDTGELFF.

This rearrangement joins TRBV7-2 to TRBJ1-5, with 10 bases identical to TRBD1. The CDR3 runs 15 residues. Losses at the gene ends were 5 bases for V and 3 bases for J; bases not matched to a gene: 4. Germline V CDR1 and CDR2: SGHTA, FQGNSA. CDR3 in amino acids: CASSTGQGNNQPQHF. The CDR3 DNA reads as TGTGCCAGCAGCACGGGACAGGGGAACAATCAGCCCCAGCATTTT.

V gene TRBV24-1 combines with J gene TRBJ2-2, with a tentative D call TRBD2 (6 bases). Trimming left V 7 bases short and J 0 bases short, with 11 bases between. There are 15 residues in the CDR3. CDR1 and CDR2 from the germline V gene are KGHDR and SFDVKD. The CDR3 DNA follows: TGTGCCACCAGGGGGGGAGCAGCGAACACCGGGGAGCTGTTTTTT. It codes for CATRGGAANTGELFF.

The CDR3: CASSDPRGQGNSGEQFF. The CDR3, as DNA: TGCGCCAGCAGCGATCCCCGGGGACAGGGGAATTCGGGGGAGCAGTTCTTC. This chain connects TRBV5-1 to TRBJ2-1, with 10 bases fitting TRBD1. The germline V gene encodes CDR1 SGHRS and CDR2 YFSETQ. The CDR3 extends over 17 amino acids. With V trimmed by 4 bases and J by 10 bases, 17 bases remained unmatched.

This clone appeared once. The genes are TRBV19 and TRBJ1-3; 10 positions match TRBD1. This CDR3 is 15 amino acids long. Losses at the gene ends were 7 bases for V and 4 bases for J; bases not matched to a gene: 7. Germline values: CDR1 LNHDA, CDR2 SQIVND (reference sequence). The CDR3 protein is CASIPGQGPGNTIYF. As DNA, the CDR3 is TGTGCCAGTATTCCGGGACAGGGGCCGGGAAACACCATATATTTT.

The genes are TRBV2 and TRBJ2-2; TRBD2 is a possible D gene (6 bases). Trimming took 2 bases from V and 6 from J, leaving 10 bases between them. The germline gives CDR1 SNHLY, CDR2 FYNNEI. CDR3 length: 14 amino acids. The CDR3 sequence: CASSEQRASGELFF. The CDR3 nucleotides read TGTGCCAGCAGTGAACAGCGGGCTTCCGGGGAGCTGTTTTTT.

The gene calls are TRBV3-1 (or the pseudogene TRBV3-2) and TRBJ1-6, with D maybe TRBD1 (6 bases). Trimming left V 2 bases short and J 6 bases short, with 17 bases between. The CDR3 is 17 amino acids. The V gene's germline CDR1 is LGHDT and CDR2 YNNKEL (reference sequence). The CDR3 DNA is TGTGCCAGCAGCCAACTAAAGGTGGGGGCAGCTAATTCACCCCTCCACTTT. It codes for CASSQLKVGAANSPLHF.